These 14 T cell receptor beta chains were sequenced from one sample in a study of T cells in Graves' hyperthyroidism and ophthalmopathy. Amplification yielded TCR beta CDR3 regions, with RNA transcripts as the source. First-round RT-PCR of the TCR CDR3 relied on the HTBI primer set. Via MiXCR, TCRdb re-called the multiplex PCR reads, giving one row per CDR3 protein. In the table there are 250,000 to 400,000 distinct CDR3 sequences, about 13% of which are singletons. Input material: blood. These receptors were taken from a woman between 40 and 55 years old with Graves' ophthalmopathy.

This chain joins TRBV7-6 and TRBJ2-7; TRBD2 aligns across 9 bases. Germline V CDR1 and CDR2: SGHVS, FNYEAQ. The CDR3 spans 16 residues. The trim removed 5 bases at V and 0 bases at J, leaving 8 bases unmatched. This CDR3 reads CASSPGGLAGSYEQYF. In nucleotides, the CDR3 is TGTGCCAGCAGCCCAGGGGGACTAGCAGGCTCCTACGAGCAGTACTTC.

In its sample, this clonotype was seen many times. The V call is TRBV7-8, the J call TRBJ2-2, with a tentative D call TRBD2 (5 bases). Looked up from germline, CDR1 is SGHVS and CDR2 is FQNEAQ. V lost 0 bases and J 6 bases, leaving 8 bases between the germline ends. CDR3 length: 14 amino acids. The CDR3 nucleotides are TGTGCCAGCAGCTTAGCCCCTAGCCCCGGGGAGCTGTTTTTT. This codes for CASSLAPSPGELFF.

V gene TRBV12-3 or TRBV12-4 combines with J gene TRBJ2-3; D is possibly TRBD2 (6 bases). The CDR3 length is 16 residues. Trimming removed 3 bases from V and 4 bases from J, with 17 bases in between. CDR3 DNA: TGTGCCAGCAGTTTTTTGTCGGGAGTGGGCCCAGATACGCAGTATTTT. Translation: CASSFLSGVGPDTQYF.

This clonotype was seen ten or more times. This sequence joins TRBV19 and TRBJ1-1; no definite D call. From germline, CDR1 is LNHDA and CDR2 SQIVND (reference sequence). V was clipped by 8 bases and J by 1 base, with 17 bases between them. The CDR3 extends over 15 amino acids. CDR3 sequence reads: CASRAWRDQNTEAFF. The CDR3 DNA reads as TGTGCCAGTCGCGCATGGCGGGATCAGAACACTGAAGCTTTCTTT.

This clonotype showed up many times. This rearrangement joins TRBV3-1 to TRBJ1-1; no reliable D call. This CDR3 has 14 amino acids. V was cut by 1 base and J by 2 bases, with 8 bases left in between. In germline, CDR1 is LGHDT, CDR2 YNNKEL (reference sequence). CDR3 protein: CASSQVSGNTEAFF. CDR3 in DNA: TGTGCCAGCAGCCAAGTGTCAGGCAACACTGAAGCTTTCTTT.

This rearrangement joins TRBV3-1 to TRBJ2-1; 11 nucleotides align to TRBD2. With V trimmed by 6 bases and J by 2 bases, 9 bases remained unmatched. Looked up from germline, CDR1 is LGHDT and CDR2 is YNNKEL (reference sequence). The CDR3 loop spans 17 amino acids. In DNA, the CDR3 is TGTGCCAGCAGTCGACTAGCGGGACCAGACCCCTACAATGAGCAGTTCTTC. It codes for CASSRLAGPDPYNEQFF.

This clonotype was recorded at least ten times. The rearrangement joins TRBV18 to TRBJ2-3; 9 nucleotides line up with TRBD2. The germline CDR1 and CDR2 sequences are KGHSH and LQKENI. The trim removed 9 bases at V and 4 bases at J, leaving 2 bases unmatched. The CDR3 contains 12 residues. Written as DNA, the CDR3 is TGTGCCAGTAGCGGGAGCGCAGATACGCAGTATTTT. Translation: CASSGSADTQYF.

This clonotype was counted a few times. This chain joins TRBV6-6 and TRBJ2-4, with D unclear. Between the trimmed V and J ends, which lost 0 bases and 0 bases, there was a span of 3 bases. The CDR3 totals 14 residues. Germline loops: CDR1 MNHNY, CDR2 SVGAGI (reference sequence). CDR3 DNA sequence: TGTGCCAGCAGTTACTCCGTAGCCAAAAACATTCAGTACTTC. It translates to CASSYSVAKNIQYF.

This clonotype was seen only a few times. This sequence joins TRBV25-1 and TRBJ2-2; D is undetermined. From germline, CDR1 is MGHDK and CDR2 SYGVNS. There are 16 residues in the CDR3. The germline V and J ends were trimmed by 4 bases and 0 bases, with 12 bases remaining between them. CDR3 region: CASSGRLNANTGELFF. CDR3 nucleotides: TGTGCCAGCAGTGGACGGCTAAACGCGAACACCGGGGAGCTGTTTTTT.

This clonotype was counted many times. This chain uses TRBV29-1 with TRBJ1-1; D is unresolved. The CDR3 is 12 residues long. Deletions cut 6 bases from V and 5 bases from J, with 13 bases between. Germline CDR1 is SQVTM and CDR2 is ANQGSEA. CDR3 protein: CSVKGLGTEAFF. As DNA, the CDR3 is TGCAGCGTCAAAGGGCTGGGAACTGAAGCTTTCTTT.

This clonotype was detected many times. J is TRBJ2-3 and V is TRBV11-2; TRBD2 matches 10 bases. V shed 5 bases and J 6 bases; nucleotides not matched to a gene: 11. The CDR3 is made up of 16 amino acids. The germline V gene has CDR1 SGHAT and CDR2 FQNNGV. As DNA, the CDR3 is TGTGCCAGCAGCCGAAGCGGGAGGGCCAGGGTGGATACGCAGTATTTT. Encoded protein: CASSRSGRARVDTQYF.

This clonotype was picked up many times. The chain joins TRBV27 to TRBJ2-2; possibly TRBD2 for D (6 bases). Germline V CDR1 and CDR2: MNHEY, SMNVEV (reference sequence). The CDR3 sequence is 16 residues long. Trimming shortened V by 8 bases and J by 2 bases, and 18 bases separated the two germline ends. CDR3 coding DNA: TGTGCCAGCGGAAGAAATAGCGGACTTAACACCGGGGAGCTGTTTTTT. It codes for CASGRNSGLNTGELFF.

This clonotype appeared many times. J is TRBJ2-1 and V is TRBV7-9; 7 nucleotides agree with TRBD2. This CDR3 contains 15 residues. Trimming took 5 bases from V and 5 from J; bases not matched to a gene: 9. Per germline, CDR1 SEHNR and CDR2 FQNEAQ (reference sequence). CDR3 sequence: CASSRGAGADNEQFF. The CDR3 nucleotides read TGTGCCAGCAGCCGCGGGGCGGGAGCAGACAATGAGCAGTTCTTC.

The DNA for the CDR3 is TGCAGCGTTGAAGGACAGGGAGGGTTGGGTTCGGAGCAGTTCTTC. It specifies CSVEGQGGLGSEQFF. The chain is built from TRBV29-1 and TRBJ2-1; D may be TRBD1 or TRBD2 (7 bases each). Germline values: CDR1 SQVTM, CDR2 ANQGSEA. V lost 1 base, J lost 10 bases, and 20 bases lay in between. The CDR3 runs to 15 residues.